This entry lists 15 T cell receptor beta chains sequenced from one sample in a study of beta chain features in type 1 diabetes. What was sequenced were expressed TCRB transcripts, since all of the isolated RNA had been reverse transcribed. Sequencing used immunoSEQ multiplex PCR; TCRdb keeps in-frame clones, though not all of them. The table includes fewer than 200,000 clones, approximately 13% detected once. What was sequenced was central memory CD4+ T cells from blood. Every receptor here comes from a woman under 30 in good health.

CDR3 DNA sequence: TGTGCCAGCTCGTCACAGGGGGAGGGCACTGAAGCTTTCTTT. It yields the protein CASSSQGEGTEAFF. J is TRBJ1-1 and V is TRBV18; 8 bases are shared with TRBD1. Germline trimming cut 6 bases from V and 4 bases from J; bases unmatched to any gene: 7. This CDR3 region has 14 residues. Germline V gene sequence: CDR1 KGHSH, CDR2 LQKENI.

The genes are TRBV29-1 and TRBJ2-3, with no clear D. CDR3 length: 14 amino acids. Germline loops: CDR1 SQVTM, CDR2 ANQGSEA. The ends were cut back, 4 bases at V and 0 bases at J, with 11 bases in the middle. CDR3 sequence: CSVVGMGSTDTQYF. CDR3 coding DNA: TGCAGCGTTGTAGGAATGGGCAGCACAGATACGCAGTATTTT.

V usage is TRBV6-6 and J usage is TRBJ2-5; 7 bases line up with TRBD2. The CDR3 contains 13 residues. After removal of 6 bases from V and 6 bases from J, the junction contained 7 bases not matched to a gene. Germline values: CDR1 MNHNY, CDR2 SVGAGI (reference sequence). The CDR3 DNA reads TGTGCCAGCAGACACCGGGAGGCCAAGACCCAGTACTTC. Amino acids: CASRHREAKTQYF.

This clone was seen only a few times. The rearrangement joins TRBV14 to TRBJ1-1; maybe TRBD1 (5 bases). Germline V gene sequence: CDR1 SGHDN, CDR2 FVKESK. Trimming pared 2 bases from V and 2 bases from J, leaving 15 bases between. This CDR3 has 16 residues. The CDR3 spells CASSQRTQGQNTEAFF. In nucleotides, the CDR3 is TGTGCCAGCAGCCAACGTACCCAGGGCCAAAACACTGAAGCTTTCTTT. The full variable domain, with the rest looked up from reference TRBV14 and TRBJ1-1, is EAGVTQFPSHSVIEKGQTVTLRCDPISGHDNLYWYRRVMGKEIKFLLHFVKESKQDESGMPNNRFLAERTGGTYSTLKVQPAELEDSGVYFCASSQRTQGQNTEAFFGQGTRLTVV.

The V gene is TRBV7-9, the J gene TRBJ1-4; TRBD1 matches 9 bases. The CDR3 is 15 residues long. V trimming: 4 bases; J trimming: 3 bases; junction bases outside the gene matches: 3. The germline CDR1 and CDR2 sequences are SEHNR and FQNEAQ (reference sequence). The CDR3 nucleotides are TGTGCCAGCAGCTCCAGACAGGGGGCTAATGAAAAACTGTTTTTT. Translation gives CASSSRQGANEKLFF.

In DNA, the CDR3 is TGTGCCAGCAGCCGAGACGGACAGTTGAGCTATGGCTACACCTTC. Its translation: CASSRDGQLSYGYTF. The chain recombines TRBV7-9 with TRBJ1-2; the D gene is possibly TRBD1 (6 bases). The CDR3 extends over 15 amino acids. V was clipped by 5 bases and J by 4 bases, with 17 bases between them. CDR1 SEHNR and CDR2 FQNEAQ come from the germline V gene (reference sequence).

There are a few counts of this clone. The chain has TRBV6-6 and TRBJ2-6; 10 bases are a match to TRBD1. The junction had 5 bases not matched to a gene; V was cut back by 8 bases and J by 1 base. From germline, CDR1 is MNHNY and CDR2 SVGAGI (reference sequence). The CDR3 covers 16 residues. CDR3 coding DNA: TGTGCCAGCTCGGGACAGGGGAGGTCTGGGGCCAACGTCCTGACTTTC. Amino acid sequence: CASSGQGRSGANVLTF.

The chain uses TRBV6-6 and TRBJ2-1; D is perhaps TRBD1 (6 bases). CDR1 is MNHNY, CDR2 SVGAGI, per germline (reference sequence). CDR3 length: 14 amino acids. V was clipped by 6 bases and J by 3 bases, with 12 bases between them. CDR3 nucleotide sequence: TGTGCCAGCAGAACCAGACAGGTCTACAATGAGCAGTTCTTC. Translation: CASRTRQVYNEQFF.

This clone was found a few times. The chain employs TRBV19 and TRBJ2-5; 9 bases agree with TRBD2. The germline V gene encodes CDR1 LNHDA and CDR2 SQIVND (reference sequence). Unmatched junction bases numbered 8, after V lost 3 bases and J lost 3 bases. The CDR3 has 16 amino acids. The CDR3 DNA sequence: TGTGCCAGTAGTATTGGGAGATTAGCGGGAGAAGAGACCCAGTACTTC. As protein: CASSIGRLAGEETQYF.

Written as DNA, the CDR3 is TGTGCCAGCAGTGAACAGGGGACGGCCCGTCTAGCCAAAAACATTCAGTACTTC. Translated: CASSEQGTARLAKNIQYF. The chain has TRBV6-1 and TRBJ2-4; D possibly corresponds to TRBD1 (6 bases). The CDR3 runs 18 residues. CDR1 and CDR2 (germline): MNHNS, SASEGT. Deletions cut 2 bases from V and 0 bases from J, with 17 bases between.

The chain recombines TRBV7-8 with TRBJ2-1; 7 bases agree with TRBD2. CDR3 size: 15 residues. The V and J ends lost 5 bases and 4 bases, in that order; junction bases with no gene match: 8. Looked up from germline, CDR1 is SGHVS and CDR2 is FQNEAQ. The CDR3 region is CASSPWGEGYNEQFF. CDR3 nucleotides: TGTGCCAGCAGCCCCTGGGGGGAGGGGTACAATGAGCAGTTCTTC.

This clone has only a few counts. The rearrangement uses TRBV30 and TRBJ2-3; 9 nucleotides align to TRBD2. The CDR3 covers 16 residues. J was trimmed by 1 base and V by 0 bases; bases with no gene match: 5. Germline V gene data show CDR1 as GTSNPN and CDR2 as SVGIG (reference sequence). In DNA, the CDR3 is TGTGCCTGGAGTGTTCGGACTAGCGTAGGCACAGATACGCAGTATTTT. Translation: CAWSVRTSVGTDTQYF.

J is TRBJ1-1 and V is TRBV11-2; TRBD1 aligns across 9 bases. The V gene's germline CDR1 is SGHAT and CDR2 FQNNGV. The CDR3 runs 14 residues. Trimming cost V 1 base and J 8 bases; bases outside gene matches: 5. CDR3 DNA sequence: TGTGCCAGCAGCTTAGGGGACAGGGTGGACGAAGCTTTCTTT. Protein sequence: CASSLGDRVDEAFF.

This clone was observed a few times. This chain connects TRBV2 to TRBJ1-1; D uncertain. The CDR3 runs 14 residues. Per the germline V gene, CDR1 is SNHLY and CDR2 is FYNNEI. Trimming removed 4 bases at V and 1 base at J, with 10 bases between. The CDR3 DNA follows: TGTGCCAGCAGTGGCTGGCTCCCGAACACTGAAGCTTTCTTT. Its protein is CASSGWLPNTEAFF.

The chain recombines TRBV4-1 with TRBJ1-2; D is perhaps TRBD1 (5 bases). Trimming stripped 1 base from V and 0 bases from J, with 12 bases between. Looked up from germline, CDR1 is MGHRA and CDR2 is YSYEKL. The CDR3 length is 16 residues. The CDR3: CASSQVPTATNYGYTF. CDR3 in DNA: TGCGCCAGCAGCCAAGTCCCGACAGCCACTAACTATGGCTACACCTTC.